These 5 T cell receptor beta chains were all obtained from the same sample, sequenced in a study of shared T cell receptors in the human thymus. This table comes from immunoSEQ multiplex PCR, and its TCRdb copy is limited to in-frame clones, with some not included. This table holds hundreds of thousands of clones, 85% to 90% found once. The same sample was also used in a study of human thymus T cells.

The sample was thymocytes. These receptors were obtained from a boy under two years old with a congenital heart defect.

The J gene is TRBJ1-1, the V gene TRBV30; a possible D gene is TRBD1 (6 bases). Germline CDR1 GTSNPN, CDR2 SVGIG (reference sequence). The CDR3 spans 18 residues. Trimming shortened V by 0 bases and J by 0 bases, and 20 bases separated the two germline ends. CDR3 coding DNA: TGTGCCTGGAGTGTACCGCTCGGGGGGGCGAATATGAACACTGAAGCTTTCTTT. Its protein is CAWSVPLGGANMNTEAFF. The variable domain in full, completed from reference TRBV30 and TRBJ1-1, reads SQTIHQWPATLVQPVGSPLSLECTVEGTSNPNLYWYRQAAGRGLQLLFYSVGIGQISSEVPQNLSASRPQDRQFILSSKKLLLSDSGFYLCAWSVPLGGANMNTEAFFGQGTRLTVV.

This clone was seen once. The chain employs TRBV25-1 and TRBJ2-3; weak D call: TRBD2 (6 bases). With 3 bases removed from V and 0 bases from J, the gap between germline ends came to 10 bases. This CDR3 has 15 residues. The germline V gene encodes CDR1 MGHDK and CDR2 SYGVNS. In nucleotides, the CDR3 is TGTGCCAGCAGTGACCCCGGGACTAGCACAGATACGCAGTATTTT. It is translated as CASSDPGTSTDTQYF.

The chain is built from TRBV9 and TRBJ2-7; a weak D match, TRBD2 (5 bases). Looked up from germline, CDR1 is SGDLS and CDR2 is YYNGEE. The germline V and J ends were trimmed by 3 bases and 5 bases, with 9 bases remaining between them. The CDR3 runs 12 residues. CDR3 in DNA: TGTGCCAGCAGCGGGGAGACCCACGAGCAGTACTTC. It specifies CASSGETHEQYF.

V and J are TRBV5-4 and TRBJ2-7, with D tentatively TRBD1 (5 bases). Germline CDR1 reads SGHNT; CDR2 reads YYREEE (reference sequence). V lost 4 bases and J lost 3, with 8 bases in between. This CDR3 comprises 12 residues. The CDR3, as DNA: TGTGCCAGCAGCCCTGACAGCTACGAGCAGTACTTC. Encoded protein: CASSPDSYEQYF.

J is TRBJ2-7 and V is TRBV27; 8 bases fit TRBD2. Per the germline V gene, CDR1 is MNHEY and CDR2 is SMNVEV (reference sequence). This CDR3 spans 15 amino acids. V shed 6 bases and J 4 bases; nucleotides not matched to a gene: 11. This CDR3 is CASSYTSGSGYEQYF. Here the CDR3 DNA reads TGTGCCAGCAGCTACACCAGCGGGAGTGGGTACGAGCAGTACTTC.